The clone carrying this T cell receptor (beta chain) has only a few counts. The antigen is not known. Time point in this sample: newly diagnosed GD, antithyroid drugs for less than 3 months. TCR sequences were obtained from RNA taken from PBMCs. Graves' disease diagnoses followed American Thyroid Association guidelines. Trimming removed 5 bases at V and 6 bases at J, with 12 bases between. The V gene's germline CDR1 is SGHAT and CDR2 FQNNGV. There are 13 residues in the CDR3. Arm-PCR of CDR3 regions with iRepertoire HTBI primers generated TCR beta libraries. Via MiXCR, TCRdb re-called the multiplex PCR reads, giving one row per CDR3 protein. The sample includes roughly 520,000 distinct CDR3 sequences, more than 10% of them seen just once. The record originates from a study of regulatory T cells in long-lasting Graves disease. Broader study findings: Persistent patients shared more public clonotypes (about 2,900) than new patients (about 960).

The same data also contributed to another study, on T cells in Graves' hyperthyroidism and ophthalmopathy. That source reports: Researchers ran a first-round RT-PCR on the TCR CDR3 using the HTBI primer set.

The material was peripheral blood mononuclear cells (PBMCs), obtained at new diagnosis, from a patient treated with antithyroid drugs. The sequence was obtained from a woman aged 25-40 years with Graves disease. The chain uses TRBV11-2 and TRBJ2-3; D is unclear. CDR3 nucleotides: TGTGCCAGCAGCCCCTTGTATGGGGATACGCAGTATTTT. It yields the protein CASSPLYGDTQYF.